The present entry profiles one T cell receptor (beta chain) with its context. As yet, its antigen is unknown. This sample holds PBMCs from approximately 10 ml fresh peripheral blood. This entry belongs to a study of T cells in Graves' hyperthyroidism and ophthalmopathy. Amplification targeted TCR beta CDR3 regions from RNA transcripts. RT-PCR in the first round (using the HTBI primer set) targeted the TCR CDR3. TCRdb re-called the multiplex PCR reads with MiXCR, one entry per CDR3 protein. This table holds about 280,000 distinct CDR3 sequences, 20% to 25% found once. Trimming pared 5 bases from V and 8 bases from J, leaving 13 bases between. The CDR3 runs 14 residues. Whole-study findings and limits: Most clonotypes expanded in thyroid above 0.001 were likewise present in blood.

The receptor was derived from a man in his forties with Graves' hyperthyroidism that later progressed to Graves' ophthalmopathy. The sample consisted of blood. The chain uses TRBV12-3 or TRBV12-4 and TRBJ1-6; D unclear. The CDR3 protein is CASSVWTSDSPLHF. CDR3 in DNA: TGTGCCAGCAGTGTCTGGACTTCCGATTCACCCCTCCACTTT.